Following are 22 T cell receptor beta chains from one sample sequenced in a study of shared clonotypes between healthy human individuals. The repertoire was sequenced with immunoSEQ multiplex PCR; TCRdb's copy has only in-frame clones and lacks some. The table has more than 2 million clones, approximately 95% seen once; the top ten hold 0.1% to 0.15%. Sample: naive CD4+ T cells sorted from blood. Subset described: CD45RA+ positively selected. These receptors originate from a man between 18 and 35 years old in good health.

DNA of the CDR3: TGTGCCAGCAGCTATAGGACAGGGGGCAATTCACCCCTCCACTTT. As protein: CASSYRTGGNSPLHF. The chain links TRBV7-2 to TRBJ1-6; 11 nucleotides line up with TRBD1. Germline V gives CDR1 SGHTA, CDR2 FQGNSA. V lost 4 bases and J lost 7; bases outside the gene matches: 3. The CDR3 has 15 amino acids.

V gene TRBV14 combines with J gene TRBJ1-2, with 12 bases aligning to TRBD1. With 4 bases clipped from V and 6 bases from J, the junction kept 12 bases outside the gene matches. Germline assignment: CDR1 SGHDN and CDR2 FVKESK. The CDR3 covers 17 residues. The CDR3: CASSPPWDRGRLDGYTF. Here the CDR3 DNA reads TGTGCCAGCAGCCCGCCATGGGACAGGGGGCGATTAGATGGCTACACCTTC.

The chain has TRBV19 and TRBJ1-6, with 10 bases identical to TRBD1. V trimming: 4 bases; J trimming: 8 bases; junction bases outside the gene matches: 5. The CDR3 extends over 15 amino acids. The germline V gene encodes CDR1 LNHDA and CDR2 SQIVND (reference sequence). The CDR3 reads CASSTRGTGDSPLHF. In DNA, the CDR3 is TGTGCCAGTAGTACGAGGGGGACAGGGGATTCACCCCTCCACTTT.

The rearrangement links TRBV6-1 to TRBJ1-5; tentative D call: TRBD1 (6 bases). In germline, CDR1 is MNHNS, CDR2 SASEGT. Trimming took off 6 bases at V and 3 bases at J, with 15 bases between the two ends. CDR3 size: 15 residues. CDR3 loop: CASRHREENNQPQHF. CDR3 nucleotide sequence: TGTGCCAGCAGACACAGGGAGGAGAACAATCAGCCCCAGCATTTT.

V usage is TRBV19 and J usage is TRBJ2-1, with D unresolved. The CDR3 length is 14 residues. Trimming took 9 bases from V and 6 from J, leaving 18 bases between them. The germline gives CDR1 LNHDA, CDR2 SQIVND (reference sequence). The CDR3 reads CASGGERHPNEQFF. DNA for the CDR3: TGTGCCAGCGGCGGCGAGCGCCATCCCAATGAGCAGTTCTTC.

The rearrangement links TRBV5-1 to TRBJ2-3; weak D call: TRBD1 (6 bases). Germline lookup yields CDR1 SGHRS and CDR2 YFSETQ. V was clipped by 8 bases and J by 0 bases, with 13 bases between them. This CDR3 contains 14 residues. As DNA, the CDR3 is TGCGCCAGATACGGGACAAAAAGCACAGATACGCAGTATTTT. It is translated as CARYGTKSTDTQYF.

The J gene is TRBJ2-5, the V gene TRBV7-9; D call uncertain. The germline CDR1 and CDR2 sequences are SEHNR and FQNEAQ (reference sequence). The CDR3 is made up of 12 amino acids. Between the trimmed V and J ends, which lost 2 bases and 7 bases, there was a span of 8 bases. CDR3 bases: TGTGCCAGCAGCTTAAATGATGGGACCCAGTACTTC. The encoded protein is CASSLNDGTQYF.

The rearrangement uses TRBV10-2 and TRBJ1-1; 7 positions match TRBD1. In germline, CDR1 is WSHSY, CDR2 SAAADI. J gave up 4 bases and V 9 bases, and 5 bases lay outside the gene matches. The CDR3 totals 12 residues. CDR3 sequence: CASGRQGTEAFF. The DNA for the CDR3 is TGCGCCAGTGGTCGACAGGGCACTGAAGCTTTCTTT.

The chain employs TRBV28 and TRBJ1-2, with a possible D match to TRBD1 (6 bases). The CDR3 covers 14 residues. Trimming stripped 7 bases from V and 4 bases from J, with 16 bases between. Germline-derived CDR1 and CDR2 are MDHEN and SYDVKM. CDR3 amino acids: CASTLRAGVYGYTF. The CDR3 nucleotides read TGTGCCAGCACCCTTCGGGCAGGGGTCTATGGCTACACCTTC.

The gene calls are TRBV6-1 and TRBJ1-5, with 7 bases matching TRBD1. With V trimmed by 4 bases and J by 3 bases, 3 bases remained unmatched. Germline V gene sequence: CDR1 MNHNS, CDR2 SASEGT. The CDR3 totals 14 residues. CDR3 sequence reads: CASSGGQPNQPQHF. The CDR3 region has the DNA TGTGCCAGCAGTGGGGGACAGCCCAATCAGCCCCAGCATTTT.

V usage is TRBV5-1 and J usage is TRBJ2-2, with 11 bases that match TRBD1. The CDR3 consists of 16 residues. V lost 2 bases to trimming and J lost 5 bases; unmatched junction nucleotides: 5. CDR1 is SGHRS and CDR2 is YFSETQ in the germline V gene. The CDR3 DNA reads TGCGCCAGCAGCTTCGGGACAGGGGGTGTTACCGGGGAGCTGTTTTTT. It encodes CASSFGTGGVTGELFF.

The CDR3 loop reads CASSSTTPERETQYF. For the CDR3, the DNA is TGTGCCAGCAGCTCAACCACACCGGAACGTGAGACCCAGTACTTC. J is TRBJ2-5 and V is TRBV5-4; D call uncertain. This CDR3 is built from 15 residues. From germline, CDR1 is SGHNT and CDR2 YYREEE (reference sequence). With 3 bases removed from V and 5 bases from J, the gap between germline ends came to 17 bases.

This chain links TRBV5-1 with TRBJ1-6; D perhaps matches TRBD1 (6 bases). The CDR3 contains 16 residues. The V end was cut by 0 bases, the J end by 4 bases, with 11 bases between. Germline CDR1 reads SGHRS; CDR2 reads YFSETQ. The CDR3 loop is CASSLGGQPYNSPLHF. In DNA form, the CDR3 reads TGCGCCAGCAGCTTGGGAGGACAGCCTTATAATTCACCCCTCCACTTT.

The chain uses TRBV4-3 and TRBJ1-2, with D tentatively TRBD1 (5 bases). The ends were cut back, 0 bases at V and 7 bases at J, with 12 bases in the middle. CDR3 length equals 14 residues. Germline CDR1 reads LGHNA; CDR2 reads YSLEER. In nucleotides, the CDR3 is TGCGCCAGCAGCCAAGATCTCGCAGGGTCTGGCTACACCTTC. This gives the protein CASSQDLAGSGYTF.

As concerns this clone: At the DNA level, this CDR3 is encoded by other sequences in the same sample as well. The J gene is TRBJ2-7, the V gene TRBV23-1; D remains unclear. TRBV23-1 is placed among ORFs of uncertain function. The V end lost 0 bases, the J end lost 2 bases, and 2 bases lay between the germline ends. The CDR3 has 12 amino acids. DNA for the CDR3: TGCGCCAGCAGTCAATCGGCCTACGAGCAGTACTTC. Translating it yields CASSQSAYEQYF.

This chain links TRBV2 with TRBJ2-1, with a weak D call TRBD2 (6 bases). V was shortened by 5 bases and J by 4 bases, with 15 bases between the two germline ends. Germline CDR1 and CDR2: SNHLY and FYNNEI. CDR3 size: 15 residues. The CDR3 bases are TGTGCCAGCAGTCGAACGGGGACTCTATACAATGAGCAGTTCTTC. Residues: CASSRTGTLYNEQFF.

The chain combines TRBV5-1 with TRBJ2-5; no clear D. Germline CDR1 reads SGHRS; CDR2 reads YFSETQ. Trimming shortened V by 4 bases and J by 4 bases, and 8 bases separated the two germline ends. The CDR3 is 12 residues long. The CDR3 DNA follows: TGCGCCAGCAGCCTTACCTCAGAGACCCAGTACTTC. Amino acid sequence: CASSLTSETQYF.

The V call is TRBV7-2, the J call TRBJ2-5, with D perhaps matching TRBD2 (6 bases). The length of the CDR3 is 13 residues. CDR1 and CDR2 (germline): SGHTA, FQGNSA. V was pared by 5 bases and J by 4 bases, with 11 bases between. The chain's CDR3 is CASSAPGAETQYF. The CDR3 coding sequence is TGTGCCAGCAGCGCTCCGGGAGCAGAGACCCAGTACTTC.

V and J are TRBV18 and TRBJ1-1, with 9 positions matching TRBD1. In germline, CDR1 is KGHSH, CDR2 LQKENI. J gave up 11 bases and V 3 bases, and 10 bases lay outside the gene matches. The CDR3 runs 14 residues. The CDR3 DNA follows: TGTGCCAGCTCACCTCGGGACAGGGAACGGGATGCTTTCTTT. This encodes CASSPRDRERDAFF.

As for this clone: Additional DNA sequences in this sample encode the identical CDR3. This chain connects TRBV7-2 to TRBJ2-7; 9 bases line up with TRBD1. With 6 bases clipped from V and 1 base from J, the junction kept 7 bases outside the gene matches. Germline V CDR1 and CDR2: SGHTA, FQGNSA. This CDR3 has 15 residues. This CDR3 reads CASSLGQGPSYEQYF. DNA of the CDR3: TGTGCCAGCAGTTTGGGACAGGGCCCTTCCTACGAGCAGTACTTC.

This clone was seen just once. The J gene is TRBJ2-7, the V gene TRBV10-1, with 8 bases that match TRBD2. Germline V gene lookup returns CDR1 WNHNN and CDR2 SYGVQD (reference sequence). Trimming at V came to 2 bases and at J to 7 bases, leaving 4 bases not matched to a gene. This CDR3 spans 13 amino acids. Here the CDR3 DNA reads TGCGCCAGCAGTGAGGCGCGACTAGCGGAGCAGTACTTC. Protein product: CASSEARLAEQYF.

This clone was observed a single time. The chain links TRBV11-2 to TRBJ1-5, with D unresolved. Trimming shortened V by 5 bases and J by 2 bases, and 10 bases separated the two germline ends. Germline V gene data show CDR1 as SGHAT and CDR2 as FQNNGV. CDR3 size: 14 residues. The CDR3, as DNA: TGTGCCAGCAGCCCCCTCTCCGGCAATCAGCCCCAGCATTTT. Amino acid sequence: CASSPLSGNQPQHF.